A single sample is the source of the 14 T cell receptor beta chains below, sequenced in a study of cytomegalovirus exposure and HLA in healthy donors. PCR was performed using 60 Vbeta and 13 Jbeta primers. Only in-frame clones appear in the TCRdb table, and some are missing; sequencing was by immunoSEQ multiplex PCR. The data contain fewer than 200,000 clones, roughly 80% of them singletons. The sample consisted of PBMCs. Receptor source: a woman aged 45 to 65 in good health and CMV-seropositive.

The chain has TRBV2 and TRBJ1-6, with TRBD1 matching over 7 bases. The ends lost 8 bases at V and 7 bases at J; junction bases unmatched: 2. CDR3 size: 12 residues. Looked up from germline, CDR1 is SNHLY and CDR2 is FYNNEI. CDR3 residues: CASSDRNSPLHF. The CDR3 DNA sequence: TGTGCCAGCTCGGACAGGAATTCACCCCTCCACTTT.

This clone was seen once. V is TRBV11-2 and J is TRBJ1-2, with 7 bases identical to TRBD1. Germline V gene data show CDR1 as SGHAT and CDR2 as FQNNGV. This CDR3 contains 13 residues. J lost 2 bases, V lost 7 bases, and 4 bases had no gene match. As DNA, the CDR3 is TGTGCCAGCACCACGACAGGGAACTATGGCTACACCTTC. Translating gives CASTTTGNYGYTF.

This chain links TRBV11-1 with TRBJ2-5; 7 nucleotides align to TRBD2. J was trimmed by 9 bases and V by 4 bases; bases with no gene match: 11. This CDR3 is built from 14 residues. Germline loops: CDR1 SGHAT, CDR2 FQDESV (reference sequence). The CDR3 bases are TGTGCCAGCAGCTCGGGAACAAACGGGAGGTCCCAGTACTTC. This gives the protein CASSSGTNGRSQYF.

This sequence joins TRBV7-9 and TRBJ1-2; no definite D call. The germline gives CDR1 SEHNR, CDR2 FQNEAQ (reference sequence). V was cut by 5 bases and J by 2 bases, with 9 bases left in between. This CDR3 is 13 amino acids long. The CDR3 DNA follows: TGTGCCAGCAGCCTAGTCGGGAACTATGGCTACACCTTC. Its translation is CASSLVGNYGYTF.

The chain is built from TRBV29-1 and TRBJ2-5, with D uncertain. The DNA matches TRBJ2-7 better at its end, which makes the J call doubtful. Germline CDR1 reads SQVTM; CDR2 reads ANQGSEA. CDR3 length: 12 amino acids. CDR3 sequence reads: CSVSLSAYEQYF. CDR3 bases: TGCAGCGTTAGCCTTTCTGCCTACGAGCAGTACTTC.

The genes are TRBV19 and TRBJ2-3; possibly TRBD1 for D (6 bases). Looked up from germline, CDR1 is LNHDA and CDR2 is SQIVND (reference sequence). Trimming removed 5 bases at V and 4 bases at J, with 13 bases between. This CDR3 spans 14 amino acids. In DNA form, the CDR3 reads TGTGCCAGTAGTGTCCTGGCAGGGGCAGATACGCAGTATTTT. Its translation: CASSVLAGADTQYF.

The chain couples TRBV7-2 to TRBJ2-2; tentative D call: TRBD2 (5 bases). Germline lookup yields CDR1 SGHTA and CDR2 FQGNSA. V lost 5 bases and J lost 4, with 11 bases in between. The CDR3 totals 14 residues. CDR3 DNA sequence: TGTGCCAGCAGCCCCCTGGGGAGCACCGGGGAGCTGTTTTTT. Its protein is CASSPLGSTGELFF.

V gene TRBV7-2 combines with J gene TRBJ2-1, with 8 bases fitting TRBD2. V was clipped by 0 bases and J by 0 bases; unmatched bases: 7. The CDR3 extends over 18 amino acids. CDR1 SGHTA and CDR2 FQGNSA come from the germline V gene. CDR3 DNA sequence: TGTGCCAGCAGCTTAGCGCGACTAGCGCCCCTCTCCTACAATGAGCAGTTCTTC. As protein: CASSLARLAPLSYNEQFF.

The chain is built from TRBV7-9 and TRBJ2-7; TRBD2 might be the D (6 bases). Germline assignment: CDR1 SEHNR and CDR2 FQNEAQ (reference sequence). The CDR3 contains 13 residues. The V end lost 11 bases, the J end lost 2 bases, and 16 bases lay between the germline ends. The CDR3 nucleotides are TGTGCCGGGGGGTATGGGGTCGCCTACGAGCAGTACTTC. Translating it yields CAGGYGVAYEQYF.

This chain connects TRBV28 to TRBJ2-2, with D uncertain. The CDR3 has 13 residues. CDR1 is MDHEN, CDR2 SYDVKM, per germline. Trimming left V 7 bases short and J 5 bases short, with 11 bases between. The CDR3 DNA follows: TGTGCCAGCAATTCCCCCCCTACCGGGGAGCTGTTTTTT. Translated: CASNSPPTGELFF. Based on the CDR3 plus reference TRBV28 and TRBJ2-2, the full variable domain is DVKVTQSSRYLVKRTGEKVFLECVQDMDHENMFWYRQDPGLGLRLIYFSYDVKMKEKGDIPEGYSVSREKKERFSLILESASTNQTSMYLCASNSPPTGELFFGEGSRLTVL.

The J gene is TRBJ2-5, the V gene TRBV5-8, with TRBD1 as a possible D gene (6 bases). Germline assignment: CDR1 SGHTS and CDR2 YDEGEE. Deletions cut 0 bases from V and 4 bases from J, with 13 bases between. This CDR3 spans 15 amino acids. CDR3 sequence: CASSLVGRGGETQYF. The CDR3 nucleotides are TGTGCCAGCAGCTTGGTCGGCAGGGGCGGAGAGACCCAGTACTTC.

The chain couples TRBV11-3 to TRBJ1-3, with D tentatively TRBD1 (6 bases). Germline CDR1 is SGHNT and CDR2 is YENEEA. V was clipped by 5 bases and J by 1 base, with 12 bases between them. CDR3 length: 15 residues. The CDR3 sequence is CASSRNTGSGNTIYF. CDR3 nucleotides: TGTGCCAGCAGCCGGAATACAGGGTCTGGAAACACCATATATTTT.

This chain connects TRBV9 to TRBJ2-7; 7 bases map to TRBD1. Germline V CDR1 and CDR2: SGDLS, YYNGEE. The CDR3 spans 15 residues. With V trimmed by 2 bases and J by 3 bases, 8 bases remained unmatched. CDR3 protein: CASSVETGTVYEQYF. CDR3 DNA sequence: TGTGCCAGCAGCGTTGAAACCGGGACAGTCTACGAGCAGTACTTC.

The rearrangement links TRBV9 to TRBJ2-5, with 11 bases lining up with TRBD2. Trimming at V came to 9 bases and at J to 2 bases, leaving 6 bases not matched to a gene. Germline-derived CDR1 and CDR2 are SGDLS and YYNGEE. The CDR3 runs to 14 residues. CDR3 in DNA: TGTGCCACTTCGACTAGCGGGAATCAAGAGACCCAGTACTTC. Residues: CATSTSGNQETQYF.